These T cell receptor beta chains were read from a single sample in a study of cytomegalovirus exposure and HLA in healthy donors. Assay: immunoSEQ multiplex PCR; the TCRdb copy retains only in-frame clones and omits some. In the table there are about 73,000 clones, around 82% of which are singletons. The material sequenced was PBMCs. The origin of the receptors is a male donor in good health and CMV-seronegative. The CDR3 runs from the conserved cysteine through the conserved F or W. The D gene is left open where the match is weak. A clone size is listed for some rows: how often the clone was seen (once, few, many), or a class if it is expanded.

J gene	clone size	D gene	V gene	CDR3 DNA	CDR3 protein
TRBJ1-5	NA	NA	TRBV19	TGTGCCAGTAGTAAACAGTTAAGCAATCAGCCCCAGCATTTT	CASSKQLSNQPQHF
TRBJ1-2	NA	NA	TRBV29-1	TGCAGCGTTGGGCAGGGAGGGGACTATGGCTACACCTTC	CSVGQGGDYGYTF
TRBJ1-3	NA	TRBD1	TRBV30	TGTGCCGCCTCAGGGGGCGGAAACACCATATATTTT	CAASGGGNTIYF
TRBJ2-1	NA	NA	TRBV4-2	TGTGCCAGCAGCCAACCATACAATGAGCAGTTCTTC	CASSQPYNEQFF
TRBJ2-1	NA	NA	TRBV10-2	TGCGCCAGCATGGGGGGTGTAGATTACAATGAGCAGTTCTTC	CASMGGVDYNEQFF
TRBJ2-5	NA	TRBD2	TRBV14	TGTGCCAGCAGCCATCGACCCGGCGGGGGGGCTGGGAGTGGAGAGACCCAGTACTTC	CASSHRPGGGAGSGETQYF
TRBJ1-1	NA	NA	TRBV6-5	TGTGCCAGCACCCAATACACTGAAGCTTTCTTT	CASTQYTEAFF
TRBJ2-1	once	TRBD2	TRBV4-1	TGCGCCAGCAGCCTTGGACTAGCGGGAGGGTACTACAATGAGCAGTTCTTC	CASSLGLAGGYYNEQFF
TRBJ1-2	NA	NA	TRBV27	TGTGCCAGCAGTCCCTCGTTACCAGGCCCGTATGGCTACACCTTC	CASSPSLPGPYGYTF
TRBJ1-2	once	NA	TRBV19	TGTGCCAGTAGCCCGGACAGACTTAACTATGGCTACACCTTC	CASSPDRLNYGYTF
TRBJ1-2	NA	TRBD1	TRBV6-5	TGTGCCAGCAGTCTGCTGGACAGGGAGGGAGGCTACACCTTC	CASSLLDREGGYTF
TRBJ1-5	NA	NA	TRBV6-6	TGTGCCAGCAGTCCCCTCAACTTGGGTACAGAGCCCCAGCATTTT	CASSPLNLGTEPQHF
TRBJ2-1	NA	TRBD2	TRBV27	TGTGCCAGCAGTTCCGAGCGGGAATCCTCCTACAATGAGCAGTTCTTC	CASSSERESSYNEQFF
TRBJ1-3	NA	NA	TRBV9	TGTGCCAGCAGCCCCCGGACAGCCTCTGGAAACACCATATATTTT	CASSPRTASGNTIYF
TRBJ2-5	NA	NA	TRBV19	TGTGCCAGTAGTATTGGTTGGTTGAGGAGTATGAAGAAGGAGACCCAGTACTTC	CASSIGWLRSMKKETQYF
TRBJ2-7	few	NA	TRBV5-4	TGTGCCAGCAGCTCCTCGACAGGTCTATCCTACGAGCAGTACTTC	CASSSSTGLSYEQYF
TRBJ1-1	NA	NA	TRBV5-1	TGCGCCAGCAGCTTGGGCCTAGGAGGCATGAACACTGAAGCTTTCTTT	CASSLGLGGMNTEAFF
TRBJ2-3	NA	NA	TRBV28	TGTGCCAGCAGAGCCGCCACAGATACGCAGTATTTT	CASRAATDTQYF
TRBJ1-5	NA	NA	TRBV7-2	TGTGCCAGCAGCTTGGGCCTCATACGGGATCAGCCCCAGAATTTT	CASSLGLIRDQPQNF
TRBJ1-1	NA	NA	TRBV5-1	TGCGCCAGCAGCGGTCTGACAGGCGCTAACACTGAAGCTTTCTTT	CASSGLTGANTEAFF
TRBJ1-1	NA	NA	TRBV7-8	TGTGCCAGCAGCCCTTTTTCGAACACTGAAGCTTTCTTT	CASSPFSNTEAFF
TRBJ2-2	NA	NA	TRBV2	TGTGCCAGCAGGGGCTCGCTAAACACCGGGGAGCTGTTTTTT	CASRGSLNTGELFF
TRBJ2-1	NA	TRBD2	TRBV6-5	TGTGCCAGCAGCCCAGGACTAGCAGCCTACAATGAGCAGTTCTTC	CASSPGLAAYNEQFF
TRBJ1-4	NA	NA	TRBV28	TGTGCCAGCAGCCCAACCGGTGGGGCAGGGATTAATGAAAAACTGTTTTTT	CASSPTGGAGINEKLFF
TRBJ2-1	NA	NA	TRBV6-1	TGTGCCAGCATTAATCCGTATGAGCAGTTCTTC	CASINPYEQFF
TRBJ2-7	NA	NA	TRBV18	TGTGCCAGCTCACCACCGCGGGGCTCCTACGAGCAGTACTTC	CASSPPRGSYEQYF
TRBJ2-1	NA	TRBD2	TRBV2	TGTGCCAGCAGTGAAGCCGGACTAGCAGGGAATGAGCAGTTCTTC	CASSEAGLAGNEQFF
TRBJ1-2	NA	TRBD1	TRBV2	TGTGCCAGCTCCCCGGGACAGCCGTCTGTGGGGTATGGCTACACCTTC	CASSPGQPSVGYGYTF
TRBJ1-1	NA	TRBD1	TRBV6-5	TGTGCCAGCAGTTACTTGGACAGGGGTGGAGCTTTCTTT	CASSYLDRGGAFF